The rows below give T cell receptor beta chains drawn from one sample of a study of CD8 T cells in Susac syndrome. TCRdb passed the immunoSEQ multiplex PCR reads through MiXCR, listing each CDR3 protein once. Here the sample spans over 100,000 distinct CDR3 sequences, roughly 95% being singletons. The specimen sequenced was CD4+ T cells from PBMCs. Receptors were obtained from a human donor with Susac syndrome. CDR3s include the opening cysteine and the closing phenylalanine or tryptophan. The D gene is left open where the match is weak. Clone size is stated in some rows and not others, as once, few, many or a class when expanded.

TRBV5-1	once	TRBJ2-7	.	TGCGCCAGCAGCTCGCGACAGGACAAGCAGTACTTC	CASSSRQDKQYF
TRBV9	few	TRBJ1-3	.	TGTGCCAGCAGCGTGGACAGCTCTGGAAACACCATATATTTT	CASSVDSSGNTIYF
TRBV27	.	TRBJ2-3	.	TGTGCCAGCAGTTTCCAGCTAATCACCACAGATACGCAGTATTTT	CASSFQLITTDTQYF
TRBV9	.	TRBJ2-3	TRBD2	TGTGCCAGCAGCGGCCAGGCTAGCGGGAGTTATACGCAGTATTTT	CASSGQASGSYTQYF
TRBV27	once	TRBJ2-5	.	TGTGCCAGCAGTTTATCGGTCGAAAAGACCCAGTACTTC	CASSLSVEKTQYF
TRBV6-1	.	TRBJ2-4	.	TGTGCCAGCGAGGCGGAGGGACTAGCCAAAAACATTCAGTACTTC	CASEAEGLAKNIQYF
TRBV9	.	TRBJ2-1	TRBD2	TGTGCCAGCAGCGAGGGGACTAGCGGGTACAATGAGCAGTTCTTC	CASSEGTSGYNEQFF
TRBV29-1	.	TRBJ2-5	.	TGCAGCGTCCTTTACGGACAGCAAGAGACCCAGTACTTC	CSVLYGQQETQYF
TRBV5-1	.	TRBJ1-5	.	TGCGCCAGCACCTACTCGGGGGACCACAATCAGCCCCAGCATTTT	CASTYSGDHNQPQHF
TRBV6-6	.	TRBJ2-7	TRBD2	TGTGCCAGCAGTTTCGATTTAGCGGGAGGGCCGTACGAGCAGTACTTC	CASSFDLAGGPYEQYF
TRBV7-3	once	TRBJ2-3	TRBD2	TGTGCCAGCGGGGATAGCGGGAGCGCAGATACGCAGTATTTT	CASGDSGSADTQYF
TRBV20-1	.	TRBJ2-2	TRBD1	TGCAGTGCTGCCGGGACAGATAACACCGGGGAGCTGTTTTTT	CSAAGTDNTGELFF
TRBV30	.	TRBJ1-1	.	TGTGCCTGGAGTGGCGGCTCCAACAGGGAAGCTTTCTTT	CAWSGGSNREAFF
TRBV12-3/TRBV12-4	.	TRBJ2-1	TRBD1	TGTGCCAGCACACCGGGACAGGGTCACCATGAGCAGTTCTTC	CASTPGQGHHEQFF
TRBV7-9	.	TRBJ2-3	.	TGTGCCAGCAGCCTGATGGCTCTCCCGGATACGCAGTATTTT	CASSLMALPDTQYF
TRBV10-3	.	TRBJ1-5	.	TGTGCCATCAGTCCCGACAGCTATCAGCCCCAGCATTTT	CAISPDSYQPQHF
TRBV13	.	TRBJ2-7	TRBD2	TGTGCCAGCAGACCGCGGGAGATCAACGAGCAGTACTTC	CASRPREINEQYF
TRBV7-9	.	TRBJ1-2	TRBD1	TGTGCCAGCAGCTTAGTAGGGACAGTGAGCTACACCTTC	CASSLVGTVSYTF
TRBV15	.	TRBJ2-7	TRBD2	TGTGCCACCAGCACAACTAGCGCCAGCTCCTACGAGCAGTACTTC	CATSTTSASSYEQYF
TRBV6-6	once	TRBJ2-5	TRBD2	TGTGCCAGCAGTTACACTGGACTAGACCAAGAGACCCAGTACTTC	CASSYTGLDQETQYF
TRBV14	.	TRBJ1-2	.	TGTGCCAGCAGCCAAACCAGCGCTAACTATGGCTACACCTTC	CASSQTSANYGYTF
TRBV6-5	.	TRBJ1-5	.	TGTGCCAGCAGTTATAGCCGCGGCAATCAGCCCCAGCATTTT	CASSYSRGNQPQHF
TRBV7-6	.	TRBJ2-7	.	TGTGCCAGCAGCTTAGCGGGGTCCGGGTTCGAGCAGTACTTC	CASSLAGSGFEQYF